The 23 T cell receptor beta chains presented below share a single source sample, sequenced in a study of technical replicates of blood from several donors. Data came from immunoSEQ multiplex PCR; TCRdb stores just in-frame clones and leaves some out. The table has 45,000 to 60,000 clones, roughly nine tenths seen once; the top ten hold approximately 4%. Sequencing input: PBMCs. Receptor source: a human donor in good health. Some clones in this sample may be carry-over from other donors' samples.

This chain joins TRBV6-5 and TRBJ1-2, with 7 positions matching TRBD1. Looked up from germline, CDR1 is MNHEY and CDR2 is SVGAGI. The V segment lost 6 bases and the J segment 4 bases; nucleotides outside the gene matches: 5. The CDR3 loop spans 13 amino acids. The CDR3 region is CASRNRGPYGYTF. In DNA, the CDR3 is TGTGCCAGCAGGAACAGGGGCCCCTATGGCTACACCTTC.

V and J are TRBV6-6 and TRBJ1-3; D is unresolved. Germline V gene data show CDR1 as MNHNY and CDR2 as SVGAGI (reference sequence). This CDR3 is built from 16 residues. Trimming took off 2 bases at V and 0 bases at J, with 11 bases between the two ends. CDR3 nucleotides: TGTGCCAGCAGTTACGGCCATGCAAACTCTGGAAACACCATATATTTT. Its translation: CASSYGHANSGNTIYF.

The chain couples TRBV6-1 to TRBJ2-1, with 7 bases identical to TRBD2. V trimming: 8 bases; J trimming: 7 bases; junction bases outside the gene matches: 8. Germline assignment: CDR1 MNHNS and CDR2 SASEGT. The CDR3 extends over 13 amino acids. This CDR3 is CASRREAVNEQFF. As DNA, the CDR3 is TGTGCCAGCCGCCGGGAGGCAGTAAATGAGCAGTTCTTC.

The chain uses TRBV29-1 and TRBJ1-5, with D unclear. Germline loops: CDR1 SQVTM, CDR2 ANQGSEA. V was trimmed by 4 bases and J by 9 bases, leaving 19 bases between them. This CDR3 comprises 14 residues. This CDR3 reads CSVGTGVGDRPQHF. In nucleotides, the CDR3 is TGCAGCGTTGGAACCGGGGTCGGGGATCGGCCCCAGCATTTT.

V and J are TRBV7-8 and TRBJ1-1; possible D gene TRBD1, 6 bases. Germline V gene data show CDR1 as SGHVS and CDR2 as FQNEAQ. The CDR3 has 14 residues. With 5 bases removed from V and 2 bases from J, the gap between germline ends came to 12 bases. CDR3 nucleotides: TGTGCCAGCAGCCTAGTAGGGGGTAACACTGAAGCTTTCTTT. Protein sequence: CASSLVGGNTEAFF. The full variable domain, completed using reference TRBV7-8 and TRBJ1-1, is GAGVSQSPRYKVAKRGQDVALRCDPISGHVSLFWYQQALGQGPEFLTYFQNEAQLDKSGLPSDRFFAERPEGSVSTLKIQRTQQEDSAVYLCASSLVGGNTEAFFGQGTRLTVV.

The chain is built from TRBV7-3 and TRBJ2-6; 8 bases agree with TRBD1. The V gene's germline CDR1 is SGHTA and CDR2 FQGTGA. The CDR3 consists of 15 residues. V dropped 5 bases and J dropped 2; count of bases not matched to a gene: 2. In DNA form, the CDR3 reads TGTGCCAGCAGCAAGGACAGGGCTGGGGCCAACGTCCTGACTTTC. Amino acids: CASSKDRAGANVLTF.

The chain is built from TRBV19 and TRBJ2-7; 7 bases map to TRBD1. The CDR3 has 13 residues. The germline gives CDR1 LNHDA, CDR2 SQIVND (reference sequence). Germline trimming cut 6 bases from V and 2 bases from J; bases unmatched to any gene: 4. CDR3 sequence: CASRYGTAYEQYF. DNA of the CDR3: TGTGCCAGTAGATATGGGACAGCCTACGAGCAGTACTTC.

This clone was observed a few times. V is TRBV9 and J is TRBJ2-5, with a weak D call TRBD1 (5 bases). This CDR3 spans 19 amino acids. V gave up 4 bases and J gave up 6 bases, with 31 bases separating them. Per germline, CDR1 SGDLS and CDR2 YYNGEE. CDR3 in amino acids: CASSRGKLEQGVPKQTQYF. The CDR3 nucleotides read TGTGCCAGCAGCCGCGGAAAACTCGAGCAAGGGGTACCCAAGCAGACCCAGTACTTC.

This rearrangement joins TRBV10-3 to TRBJ2-7; TRBD1 might be the D (6 bases). The CDR3 covers 14 residues. In germline, CDR1 is ENHRY, CDR2 SYGVKD. V lost 4 bases and J lost 1, with 11 bases in between. The CDR3 sequence: CAISATGNSYEQYF. In nucleotides, the CDR3 is TGTGCCATCAGTGCTACAGGGAATTCCTACGAGCAGTACTTC.

The chain employs TRBV5-1 and TRBJ1-2; D is possibly TRBD1 (5 bases). Germline V CDR1 and CDR2: SGHRS, YFSETQ. This CDR3 has 14 amino acids. V shed 2 bases and J shed 2 bases, with 10 bases lying between them. In DNA, the CDR3 is TGCGCCAGCAGCTTAACAGGAGAGAACTATGGCTACACCTTC. This translates into CASSLTGENYGYTF.

The rearrangement uses TRBV11-3 and TRBJ2-7; TRBD1 aligns across 8 bases. Germline values: CDR1 SGHNT, CDR2 YENEEA. Trimming at V came to 2 bases and at J to 7 bases, leaving 4 bases not matched to a gene. The CDR3 contains 13 residues. CDR3 protein: CASSLRTGWEQYF. The CDR3 nucleotides are TGTGCCAGCAGCTTACGGACAGGGTGGGAGCAGTACTTC.

J is TRBJ1-2 and V is TRBV2; perhaps TRBD1 as D (6 bases). The CDR3 length is 13 residues. The V end was cut by 10 bases, the J end by 3 bases, with 15 bases between. From germline, CDR1 is SNHLY and CDR2 FYNNEI. The CDR3 is CANQQGVDYGYTF. For the CDR3, the DNA is TGTGCCAACCAACAGGGTGTAGACTATGGCTACACCTTC.

This chain connects TRBV5-4 to TRBJ2-2; unclear D gene. The V end was cut by 0 bases, the J end by 1 base, with 10 bases between. The germline CDR1 and CDR2 sequences are SGHNT and YYREEE (reference sequence). The CDR3 loop spans 16 amino acids. The CDR3 DNA reads as TGTGCCAGCAGCTTGGGCGGAGCTCTGAACACCGGGGAGCTGTTTTTT. Translating it yields CASSLGGALNTGELFF.

The CDR3 region has the DNA TGTGCCAGCAGCCTTGGGGGGACAGGGTCCCACGAGCAGTACTTC. This encodes CASSLGGTGSHEQYF. J is TRBJ2-7 and V is TRBV11-3, with TRBD1 matching 9 bases. Germline CDR1 reads SGHNT; CDR2 reads YENEEA. The length of the CDR3 is 15 residues. Trimming cost V 5 bases and J 5 bases; bases outside gene matches: 10. Drawing the rest from reference TRBV11-3 and TRBJ2-7, the complete variable domain is EAGVVQSPRYKIIEKKQPVAFWCNPISGHNTLYWYLQNLGQGPELLIRYENEEAVDDSQLPKDRFSAERLKGVDSTLKIQPAELGDSAVYLCASSLGGTGSHEQYFGPGTRLTVT.

The chain recombines TRBV25-1 with TRBJ1-6; 7 nucleotides align to TRBD1. Germline V CDR1 and CDR2: MGHDK, SYGVNS. CDR3 length: 15 residues. V lost 6 bases and J lost 14; bases outside the gene matches: 16. This chain's CDR3 is CASSQPTGLFESLHF. The CDR3 region has the DNA TGTGCCAGCAGCCAACCGACAGGGCTTTTTGAGTCCCTCCACTTT.

This chain joins TRBV9 and TRBJ2-7; a possible D gene is TRBD2 (5 bases). This CDR3 is 14 amino acids long. V gave up 0 bases and J gave up 1 base, with 8 bases separating them. Germline CDR1 SGDLS, CDR2 YYNGEE. As DNA, the CDR3 is TGTGCCAGCAGCGTAGACGAGCGGTCCTACGAGCAGTACTTC. This gives the protein CASSVDERSYEQYF.

The chain is built from TRBV11-2 and TRBJ1-1; 11 bases agree with TRBD1. V shed 5 bases, J shed 0 bases, and the junction held 5 bases outside the gene matches. Germline V gives CDR1 SGHAT, CDR2 FQNNGV. CDR3 length: 16 amino acids. Here the CDR3 DNA reads TGTGCCAGCAGCCCTAGGACAGGGGGCCTGAACACTGAAGCTTTCTTT. Translated, it gives CASSPRTGGLNTEAFF.

The gene calls are TRBV5-4 and TRBJ2-6; D perhaps matches TRBD2 (6 bases). Trimming removed 4 bases from V and 0 bases from J, with 11 bases in between. The CDR3 is made up of 16 amino acids. Germline CDR1 reads SGHNT; CDR2 reads YYREEE (reference sequence). In DNA form, the CDR3 reads TGTGCCAGCAGCCGAGCGGGTTACTCTGGGGCCAACGTCCTGACTTTC. Translated: CASSRAGYSGANVLTF.

V gene TRBV5-1 combines with J gene TRBJ1-2; tentative D call: TRBD1 (5 bases). V gave up 4 bases and J gave up 2 bases, with 18 bases separating them. The germline gives CDR1 SGHRS, CDR2 YFSETQ. The CDR3 runs to 16 residues. CDR3 sequence: CASSPGGGFENYGYTF. The CDR3 DNA is TGCGCCAGCAGCCCCGGGGGGGGGTTCGAGAACTATGGCTACACCTTC.

V is TRBV7-9 and J is TRBJ2-3, with TRBD2 as a possible D gene (6 bases). Germline-derived CDR1 and CDR2 are SEHNR and FQNEAQ (reference sequence). The CDR3 has 14 residues. The V end lost 3 bases, the J end lost 4 bases, and 11 bases lay between the germline ends. The CDR3 region has the DNA TGTGCCAGCAGCTTTTCCGGAGGGGCAGATACGCAGTATTTT. Translating it yields CASSFSGGADTQYF.

This clone came up a few times. The rearrangement uses TRBV7-9 and TRBJ2-2; TRBD1 agrees at 10 bases. This CDR3 spans 15 amino acids. Trimming took 5 bases from V and 6 from J; bases not matched to a gene: 6. The germline CDR1 and CDR2 sequences are SEHNR and FQNEAQ (reference sequence). CDR3: CASSADRGISGELFF. Written as DNA, the CDR3 is TGTGCCAGCAGCGCGGACAGGGGGATATCCGGGGAGCTGTTTTTT. The whole variable domain, filled in from reference TRBV7-9 and TRBJ2-2, reads DTGVSQNPRHKITKRGQNVTFRCDPISEHNRLYWYRQTLGQGPEFLTYFQNEAQLEKSRLLSDRFSAERPKGSFSTLEIQRTEQGDSAMYLCASSADRGISGELFFGEGSRLTVL.

This chain uses TRBV15 with TRBJ1-4; D uncertain. V gave up 1 base and J gave up 5 bases, with 17 bases separating them. The germline V gene encodes CDR1 LNHNV and CDR2 YYDKDF (reference sequence). This CDR3 region has 17 residues. This chain's CDR3 is CATSRAGSGKSNEKLFF. CDR3 DNA sequence: TGTGCCACCAGCAGAGCGGGCTCGGGGAAGAGCAATGAAAAACTGTTTTTT. Filled out from reference TRBV15 and TRBJ1-4, the complete variable domain reads DAMVIQNPRYQVTQFGKPVTLSCSQTLNHNVMYWYQQKSSQAPKLLFHYYDKDFNNEADTPDNFQSRRPNTSFCFLDIRSPGLGDTAMYLCATSRAGSGKSNEKLFFGSGTQLSVL.

This clone was counted between two and nine times. J is TRBJ1-2 and V is TRBV5-1, with unresolved D. CDR3 size: 11 residues. Germline CDR1 is SGHRS and CDR2 is YFSETQ. The V gene lost 7 bases and the J gene lost 2 bases, with 6 bases spanning the gap. CDR3 in DNA: TGCGCCAGCGGAGAAAACTATGGCTACACCTTC. It specifies CASGENYGYTF.